This note documents a single TCR beta chain sequence. No cognate antigen has been identified for it. Base qualities are not provided; no much larger clone lies one nucleotide away. The data derive from a study of cytomegalovirus exposure and HLA in healthy donors (dated by TCRdb to about 2017). Some background on the complete study: According to an earlier analysis of a few hundred of the donors, about 179 million T cells yielded 117 million unique TCR beta sequences and roughly 280 Gb of sequence data. Approximately 330 gigabases of sequencing data and around 85 million unique TCR sequences made up an early release that covered under 750 HLA-typed donors. Of the roughly 430 genotyped donors, roughly 85% fell in the genetic ancestry cluster associated with self-reported Caucasian donors. The study aimed to test whether cataloging public T cell receptors could reveal signatures of past pathogen exposure. The study profiled the T cell repertoires of hundreds of subjects by immunosequencing and related them to cytomegalovirus serostatus. Besides the first cohort of roughly 660 subjects, a separate validation cohort made up of over 100 different subjects was used. To predict cytomegalovirus infection status, the study combined high-throughput TCR immunosequencing, statistical association of individual TCRs with disease status, and machine learning. A later analysis re-examined previously published TCR beta repertoires from 600 to 700 donors and added high-resolution HLA genotyping to investigate patterns of TCR occurrence. The later analysis used no new phenotypic data to find candidate immune exposures, relying instead on TCR beta sequences and their occurrence across donors. To decide whether each TCR beta V gene segment behaved as functional or pseudogenic, an earlier analysis of approximately 600 of the donors relied on high-throughput TCR beta sequencing. Donor age, sex, ethnicity and CMV serostatus were compiled alongside the repertoire data. In a later genetic analysis, genome-wide SNP genotypes for about three fifths of the 666 donors were used, and that subset was treated as a discovery cohort. Every repertoire in the discovery cohort had been generated on one and the same sequencing platform. Class I and class II HLA loci were covered by the typing at four-digit resolution. The number of donors typed differed by locus, with 629-630 for A, B, C, DRB1 and DQB1, around 500 for DQA1, over 600 for DPA1, and 472 for DPB1. A handful of DR-DQ haplotypes were handled as single units for association and clustering because linkage in the cohort was strong. Among about 360 genotyped donors of the cohort, an average of around 240,000 unique TCR beta nucleotide sequences were sequenced per donor, roughly 18% of them non-productive.

The cohort comprised 670 or so healthy bone marrow donors. At the time of sampling, all cohort members were nominally healthy, though unrecorded immune exposures were likely present. The donor tested CMV seronegative and was one of the 352 seronegative cohort members. A peripheral blood sample was provided by each donor, and peripheral blood mononuclear cells were used for TCR beta sequencing. Genomic DNA was extracted from the blood cell samples with the Qiagen DNeasy Blood Extraction Kit. Results and caveats for the whole study, not just this receptor: The authors suggested that the approach could potentially be generalized to other disease states and immunological phenotypes. A later analysis associated about 18,000 TCR beta sequences with specific HLA alleles at a false discovery rate of 0.05. A further reported finding was that TCR beta sequences accurately predicted the HLA-A and HLA-B alleles for most subjects in the first cohort. Most TCR sequences were seen in very few donors, while some public TCRs were found in many individuals. Because counts were too low, roughly 18 rarely observed V segments, including chromosome 9 orphons, were left out of the earlier analysis of some 640 of the donors. Because the 87-base-pair reads could not distinguish some IMGT-functional V segments, including TRBV6-2 and TRBV6-3, those segments were excluded. A few of the identified cytomegalovirus-associated TCR beta chains were confirmed in vitro to be specific for cytomegalovirus antigens. An earlier analysis of approximately 530 of the donors showed that most TCR beta V segments appeared in productive rearrangements either about 90% or about 30% of the time, which broadly matched IMGT annotations. Linkage disequilibrium might explain the correlated functional status among segregating V segments, but an unknown experimental factor could not be ruled out. According to a later analysis, most CMV-associated TCR beta chains appeared to be HLA-restricted, and the HLA associations seemed to be driven largely by CMV exposure. In this cohort, only TCR beta chains were sequenced, and detectable features were limited by the absence of alpha or paired-chain data. In a later analysis, several top co-occurrence clusters were reported to appear linked to parvovirus B19, influenza, CMV and Epstein-Barr virus. In a later analysis, HLA-associated TCR beta chains were found to be more clonally expanded and to have lower generation probabilities than equally common non-associated chains. The study listed approximately 160 TCR beta chains as associated with cytomegalovirus. Sequencing depth was assumed to be roughly uniform across donors in the presence/absence analyses, though that assumption may not hold. An association between a missense DCLRE1C variant and V-gene and J-gene trimming of TCR beta chains was found in a later genetic analysis and replicated in an independent cohort. In both the original and validation cohorts, the classifier was reported to diagnose cytomegalovirus status with high specificity and sensitivity. Because HLA typing was missing for some donors at each locus, association tests included only the typed subset. According to a later genetic analysis, donors in an Asian-associated ancestry cluster had fewer N-insertions in productive TCRs than the roughly 700-donor mean. The only immune exposure information available for the cohort was CMV serostatus. According to a later analysis, TCR association rates differed among HLA loci, with DRB1 alleles showing the most associated TCRs and HLA-C alleles showing the fewest. A group of highly shared sequence variants was considered likely to be a technical artifact of the sequencing pipeline. Strong co-occurrence of HLA alleles, especially DR and DQ, made assigning TCR associations to individual alleles difficult.

Sequences SGHTA (CDR1) and FQGNSA (CDR2) are obtained from the germline V gene. Including the terminal cysteine and phenylalanine, the CDR3 comprises 16 residues. CDR3 DNA only is kept here, 48 bases in frame from base 1. For this chain, trimming is 4 bases at the V end and 7 bases at the J end, and the number of junction bases without a gene match is 9. The protocol used for the library was the immunoSEQ multiplex PCR assay. For the multiplex PCR, a mixture combining 60 forward primers for TCR Vbeta segments and 13 reverse primers for TCR Jbeta segments was used. A multiplex PCR assay on genomic DNA amplified the CDR3 region of rearranged TCR beta genes. The amplified TCR beta libraries were sequenced on the Illumina HiSeq System as 87-base-pair reads. On the study's bioinformatics: In a later analysis, tens of millions of unique TCR beta chains were counted across the roughly 670 repertoires, and roughly 11 million of these chains were shared by at least two donors. Raw reads were error-corrected and collapsed into unique sequences with a nearest-neighbor algorithm that merged closely related sequences to remove PCR and sequencing errors. To assign V, D and J gene segments, CDR3 sequences were aligned to IMGT reference sequences. For a sequence to be retained, at least a six-nucleotide match to both a V gene segment and a J gene segment was required. Rearrangements were classified as productive when the CDR3 lacked stop codons and remained in frame with V and J, and all other rearrangements were classified as non-productive. Following IMGT convention, CDR3 was defined as the stretch from the second conserved V-encoded cysteine up to the conserved J-encoded phenylalanine. The earlier analysis of roughly 590 of the donors excluded any sequence lacking an unambiguous match to a single V gene segment. In an earlier analysis of several hundred of the donors, V segments were called functional above 56.7% productive rearrangements and were called segregating when the between-donor standard deviation exceeded 5%. To diagnose cytomegalovirus status from the catalog of TCR beta chain sequences, a statistical classification framework was built. In a later analysis, TCR nucleotide sequences were compared against IMGT/GENE-DB human TR gene sequences so that V and J genes could be assigned. In a later analysis, CDR3 sequences and most-parsimonious VDJ recombination scenarios were assigned using the TCRdist pipeline. A later analysis defined each TCR beta chain by its CDR3 amino acid sequence plus V-gene family, and excluded reads lacking a unique V-gene family. In a later analysis, 450 to 600 highly shared, low-generation-probability nucleotide sequences were removed to address suspected cross-contamination and a sequencing artifact. A later analysis calculated a clonal expansion index for each public chain from normalized within-repertoire ranks of inferred template counts. In a later analysis, generation probabilities were computed using a VDJ recombination model fitted to out-of-frame rearrangements, and the results were checked against IGoR. In a later analysis, TCR-TCR, TCR-HLA and TCR-CMV co-occurrence was scored with hypergeometric tests, and a repertoire-size bias correction was applied to TCR pairs. A later analysis estimated false discovery rates by permuting HLA or CMV assignments 20 times. A later analysis grouped co-occurring TCRs with DBSCAN, adding TCRdist sequence similarity when clustering within HLA-allele-positive subsets. Repertoires with fewer than 30,000 or more than 120,000 public chains were left out of co-occurrence clustering, as were about 5 repertoires with anomalous nucleotide sharing. In its TCRdb copy, this immuneACCESS table keeps in-frame sequences only and misses some clones. Where compared with another copy, unresolved V genes explain less than half of these, and the others have no known cause. V, J and clone size are those of that table, while D and trimming were read from the DNA. This sample gives under 200,000 clones in total; approximately 85% of them show up just once. 2% to 2.5% of the sample rests with the top ten.

The clonotype comes from a woman between 45 and 60 years old in good health and CMV-seronegative. The chain employs TRBV7-2 and TRBJ2-1, with 11 bases aligning to TRBD2. Material for sequencing was PBMCs. The DNA sequence is as follows: TGTGCCAGCAGCTCACTAGCGGGAGTTGTGGGGAATGAGCAGTTCTTC. Translated, it gives CASSSLAGVVGNEQFF.